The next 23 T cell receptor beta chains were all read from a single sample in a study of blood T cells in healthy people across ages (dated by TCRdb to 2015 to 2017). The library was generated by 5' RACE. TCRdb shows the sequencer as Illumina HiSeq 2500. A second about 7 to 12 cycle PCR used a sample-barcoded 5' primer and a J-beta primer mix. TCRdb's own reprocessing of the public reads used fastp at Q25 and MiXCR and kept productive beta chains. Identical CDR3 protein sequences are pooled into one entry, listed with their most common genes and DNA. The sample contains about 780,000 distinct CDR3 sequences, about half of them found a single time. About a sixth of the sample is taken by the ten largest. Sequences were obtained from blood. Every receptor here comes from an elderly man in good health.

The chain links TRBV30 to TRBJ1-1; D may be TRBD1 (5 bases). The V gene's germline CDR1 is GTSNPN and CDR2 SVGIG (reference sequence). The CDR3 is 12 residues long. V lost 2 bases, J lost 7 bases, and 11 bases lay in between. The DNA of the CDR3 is TGTGCCTGGAGTACCTCGGGGGATGAAGCTTTCTTT. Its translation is CAWSTSGDEAFF.

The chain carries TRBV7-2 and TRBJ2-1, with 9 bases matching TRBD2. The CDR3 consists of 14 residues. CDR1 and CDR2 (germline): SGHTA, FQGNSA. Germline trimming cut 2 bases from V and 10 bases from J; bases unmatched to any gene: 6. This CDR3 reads CASSLLAGGREQFF. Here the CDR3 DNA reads TGTGCCAGCAGCTTATTGGCGGGAGGGCGAGAGCAGTTCTTC.

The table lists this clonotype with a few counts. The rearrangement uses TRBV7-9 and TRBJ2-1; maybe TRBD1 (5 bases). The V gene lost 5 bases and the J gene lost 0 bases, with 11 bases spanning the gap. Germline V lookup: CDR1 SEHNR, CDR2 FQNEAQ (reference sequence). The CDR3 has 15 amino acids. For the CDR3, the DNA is TGTGCCAGCAGCCCTTCCCAGGGCTCCTACAATGAGCAGTTCTTC. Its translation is CASSPSQGSYNEQFF.

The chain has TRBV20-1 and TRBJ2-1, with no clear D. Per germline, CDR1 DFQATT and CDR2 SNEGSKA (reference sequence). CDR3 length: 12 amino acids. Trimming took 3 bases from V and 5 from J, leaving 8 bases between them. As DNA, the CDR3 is TGCAGTGCTAGTTGGGCCAACAATGAGCAGTTCTTC. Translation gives CSASWANNEQFF.

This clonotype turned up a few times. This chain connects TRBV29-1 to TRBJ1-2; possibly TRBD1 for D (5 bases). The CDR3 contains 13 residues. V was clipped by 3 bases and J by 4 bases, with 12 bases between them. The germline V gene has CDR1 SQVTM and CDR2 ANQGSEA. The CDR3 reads CSVDWGQVYGYTF. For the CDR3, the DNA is TGCAGCGTTGATTGGGGCCAGGTCTATGGCTACACCTTC.

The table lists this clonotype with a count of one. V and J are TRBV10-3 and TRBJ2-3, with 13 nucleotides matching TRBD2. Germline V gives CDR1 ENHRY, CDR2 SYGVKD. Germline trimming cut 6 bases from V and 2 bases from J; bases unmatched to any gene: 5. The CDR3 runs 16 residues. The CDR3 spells CAISGTSGILTDTQYF. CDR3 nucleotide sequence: TGTGCCATCAGCGGGACTAGCGGGATTCTCACAGATACGCAGTATTTT.

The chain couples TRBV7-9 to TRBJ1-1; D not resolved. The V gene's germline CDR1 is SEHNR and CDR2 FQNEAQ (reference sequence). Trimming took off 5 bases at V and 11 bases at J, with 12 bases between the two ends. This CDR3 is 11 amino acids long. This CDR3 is CASSATDEAFF. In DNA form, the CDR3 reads TGTGCCAGCAGCGCCACGGACGAGGCTTTCTTT.

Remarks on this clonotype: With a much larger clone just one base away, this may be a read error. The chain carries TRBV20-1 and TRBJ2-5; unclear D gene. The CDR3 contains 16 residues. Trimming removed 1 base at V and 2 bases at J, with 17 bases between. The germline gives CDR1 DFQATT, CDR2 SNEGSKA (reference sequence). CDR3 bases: TGCAGTGCTAGAGCCCCTGCCCCGGCGCCTCAAGAGACCCAGTACTTC. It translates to CSARAPAPAPQETQYF.

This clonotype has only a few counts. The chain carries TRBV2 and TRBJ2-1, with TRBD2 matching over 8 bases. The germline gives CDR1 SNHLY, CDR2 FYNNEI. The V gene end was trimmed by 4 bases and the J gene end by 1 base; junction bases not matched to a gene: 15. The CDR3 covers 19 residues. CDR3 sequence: CASSVPHGDAGGSYNEQFF. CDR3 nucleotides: TGTGCCAGCAGTGTGCCCCACGGTGACGCGGGGGGATCCTACAATGAGCAGTTCTTC.

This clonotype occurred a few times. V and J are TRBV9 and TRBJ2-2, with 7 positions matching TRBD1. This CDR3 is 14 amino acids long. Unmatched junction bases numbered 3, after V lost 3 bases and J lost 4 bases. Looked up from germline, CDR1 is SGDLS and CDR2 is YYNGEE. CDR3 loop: CASSAGTVTGELFF. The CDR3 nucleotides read TGTGCCAGCAGCGCCGGGACAGTCACCGGGGAGCTGTTTTTT. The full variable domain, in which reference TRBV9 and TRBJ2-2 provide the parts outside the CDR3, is DSGVTQTPKHLITATGQRVTLRCSPRSGDLSVYWYQQSLDQGLQFLIQYYNGEERAKGNILERFSAQQFPDLHSELNLSSLELGDSALYFCASSAGTVTGELFFGEGSRLTVL.

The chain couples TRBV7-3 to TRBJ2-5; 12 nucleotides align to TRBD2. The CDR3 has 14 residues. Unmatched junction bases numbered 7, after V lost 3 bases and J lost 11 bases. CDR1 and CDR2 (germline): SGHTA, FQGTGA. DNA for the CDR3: TGTGCCAGCAGCTTGACTAGCGGGAGCCATGAGCAGTACTTC. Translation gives CASSLTSGSHEQYF.

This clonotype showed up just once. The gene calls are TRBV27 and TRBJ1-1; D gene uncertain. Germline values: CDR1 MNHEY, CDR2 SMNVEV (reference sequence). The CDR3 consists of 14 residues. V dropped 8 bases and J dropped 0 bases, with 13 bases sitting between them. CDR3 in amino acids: CASRRYSLNTEAFF. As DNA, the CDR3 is TGTGCCAGCCGGAGATACAGCTTGAACACTGAAGCTTTCTTT.

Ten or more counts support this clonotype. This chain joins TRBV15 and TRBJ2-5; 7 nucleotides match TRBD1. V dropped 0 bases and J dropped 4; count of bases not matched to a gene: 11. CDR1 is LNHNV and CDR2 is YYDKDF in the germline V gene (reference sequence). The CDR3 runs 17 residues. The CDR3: CATSRDPNRGWRETQYF. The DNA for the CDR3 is TGTGCCACCAGCAGAGATCCCAACAGGGGATGGCGAGAGACCCAGTACTTC.

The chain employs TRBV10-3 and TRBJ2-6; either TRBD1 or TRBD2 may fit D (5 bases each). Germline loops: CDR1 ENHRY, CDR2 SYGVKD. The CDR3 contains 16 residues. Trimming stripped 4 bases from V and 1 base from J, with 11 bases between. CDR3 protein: CAISGGRQSGANVLTF. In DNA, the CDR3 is TGTGCCATCAGTGGGGGACGGCAGTCTGGGGCCAACGTCCTGACTTTC.

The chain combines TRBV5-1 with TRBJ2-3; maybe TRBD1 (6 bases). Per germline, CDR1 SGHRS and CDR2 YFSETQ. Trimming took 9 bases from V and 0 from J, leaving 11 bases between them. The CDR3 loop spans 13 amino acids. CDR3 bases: TGCGCCACCAGGACAGCCAGCACAGATACGCAGTATTTT. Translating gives CATRTASTDTQYF.

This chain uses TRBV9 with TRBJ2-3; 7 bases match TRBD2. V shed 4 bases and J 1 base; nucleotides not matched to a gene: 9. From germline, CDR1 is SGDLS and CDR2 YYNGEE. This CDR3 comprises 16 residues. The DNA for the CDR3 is TGTGCCAGCAGCTTTCGCTCTGGGGGGGGCACAGATACGCAGTATTTT. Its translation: CASSFRSGGGTDTQYF.

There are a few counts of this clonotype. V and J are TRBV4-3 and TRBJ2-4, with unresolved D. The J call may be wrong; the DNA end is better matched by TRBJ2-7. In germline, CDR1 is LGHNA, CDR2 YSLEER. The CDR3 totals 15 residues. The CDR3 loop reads CASSQDRDHTYEQYF. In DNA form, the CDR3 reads TGCGCCAGCAGTCAGGACCGCGACCATACCTACGAGCAGTACTTC.

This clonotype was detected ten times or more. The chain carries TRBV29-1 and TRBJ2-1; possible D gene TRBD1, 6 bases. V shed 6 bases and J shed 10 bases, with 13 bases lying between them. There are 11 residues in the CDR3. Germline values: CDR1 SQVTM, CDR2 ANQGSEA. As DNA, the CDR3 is TGCAGCGTCCAACAGGGATCGGAGCAGTTCTTC. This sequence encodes CSVQQGSEQFF.

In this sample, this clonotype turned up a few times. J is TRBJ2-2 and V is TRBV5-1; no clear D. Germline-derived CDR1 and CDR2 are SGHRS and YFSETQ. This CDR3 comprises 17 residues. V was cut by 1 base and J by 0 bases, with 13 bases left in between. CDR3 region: CASSLLTQAANTGELFF. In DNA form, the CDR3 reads TGCGCCAGCAGCTTGCTTACGCAGGCCGCGAACACCGGGGAGCTGTTTTTT.

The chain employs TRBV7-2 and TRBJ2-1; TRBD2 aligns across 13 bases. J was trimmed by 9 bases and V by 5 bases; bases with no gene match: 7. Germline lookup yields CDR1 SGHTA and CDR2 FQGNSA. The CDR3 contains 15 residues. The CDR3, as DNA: TGTGCCAGCAGCGTACTAGCGGGAGGGGGAGGTGAGCAGTTCTTC. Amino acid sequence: CASSVLAGGGGEQFF.

CDR3 nucleotides: TGCAGTGCACAGCCACCGGGGACAGGGTTAAGGGAAAAACTGTTTTTT. Its protein is CSAQPPGTGLREKLFF. This rearrangement joins TRBV20-1 to TRBJ1-4; 9 positions agree with TRBD1. Trimming took 6 bases from V and 8 from J; bases not matched to a gene: 16. CDR3 size: 16 residues. Germline-derived CDR1 and CDR2 are DFQATT and SNEGSKA (reference sequence).

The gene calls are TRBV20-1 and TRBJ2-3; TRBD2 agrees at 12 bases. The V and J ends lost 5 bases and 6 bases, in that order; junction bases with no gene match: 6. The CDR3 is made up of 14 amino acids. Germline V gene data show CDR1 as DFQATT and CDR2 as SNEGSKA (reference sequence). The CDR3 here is CSAPTSGRIDTQYF. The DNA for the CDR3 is TGCAGTGCTCCTACTAGCGGGAGGATTGATACGCAGTATTTT.

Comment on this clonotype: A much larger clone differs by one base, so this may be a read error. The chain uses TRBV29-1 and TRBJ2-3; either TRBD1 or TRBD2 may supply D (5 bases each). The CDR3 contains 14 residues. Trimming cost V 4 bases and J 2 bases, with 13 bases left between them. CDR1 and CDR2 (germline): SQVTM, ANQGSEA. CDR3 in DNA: TGCAGCGTTGCGGGACCAGCGGTCACAGATACGCAGTATTTT. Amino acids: CSVAGPAVTDTQYF.